This T cell receptor (beta chain) comes out of a study of cytomegalovirus exposure and HLA in healthy donors. As for the study in general: When 398 donors were genotyped, about 80% of them were found to fall in the Caucasian-associated ancestry cluster. The study, taken as a whole, reports: In a later analysis, HLA-C alleles had the fewest associated TCRs, DRB1 alleles the most.

The table lists this clone with a few counts. The target antigen is unknown. Primers for the PCR totalled 60 Vbeta and 13 Jbeta. Authors' methods: Counted up in a later analysis, unique TCR beta chains came to approximately 77 million, with around 12 million shared. Assay: immunoSEQ multiplex PCR; the TCRdb copy retains only in-frame clones and omits some. V, J and clone size are those of that table, while D and trimming were read from the DNA. In the table there are about 57,000 clones, approximately 70% of which are singletons. The germline V gene encodes CDR1 GTSNPN and CDR2 SVGIG (reference sequence). Trimming at V came to 5 bases and at J to 10 bases, leaving 16 bases not matched to a gene. This CDR3 contains 14 residues. Everyone who donated was a healthy bone marrow donor.

The gene calls are TRBV30 and TRBJ1-1, with 7 bases fitting TRBD1. Source material: PBMCs. The sequence was collected from a woman aged 45-59 years in good health and CMV-seronegative. The CDR3 coding sequence is TGTGCCTGGCGACAGGGAATAACCCAGTTTGGAGCTTTCTTT. Translated, it gives CAWRQGITQFGAFF.